Following are 5 T cell receptor beta chains from one sample sequenced in a study of response to subunit inactivated influenza vaccine. TCRdb analysed the RT-PCR reads with MiXCR anew, one entry per CDR3 protein. This sample carries roughly 650,000 distinct CDR3 sequences, 15% to 19% of them seen once, and the ten largest clones take around a tenth. Sequencing used PBMCs from blood, obtained about 11 days after vaccination. The source is a man between 45 and 60 years old who received an inactivated influenza vaccine.

Here the CDR3 DNA reads TGCAGTGCTAGTCGCAGGACCGCCTACGAGCAGTACTTC. This gives the protein CSASRRTAYEQYF. The genes are TRBV20-1 and TRBJ2-7; unclear D gene. The CDR3 loop spans 13 amino acids. The germline gives CDR1 DFQATT, CDR2 SNEGSKA (reference sequence). Trimming cost V 3 bases and J 2 bases, with 11 bases left between them.

This clonotype has only a few counts. V gene TRBV7-2 combines with J gene TRBJ2-5; TRBD2 matches at 10 bases. Germline CDR1 and CDR2: SGHTA and FQGNSA. The CDR3 covers 16 residues. After removal of 5 bases from V and 5 bases from J, the junction contained 11 bases not matched to a gene. The CDR3 DNA is TGTGCCAGCAGCGCCCTCCCTAGCGGGAGTACGGAGACCCAGTACTTC. Translated, it gives CASSALPSGSTETQYF.

The J gene is TRBJ2-7, the V gene TRBV9; D perhaps matches TRBD1 (6 bases). V was trimmed by 4 bases and J by 4 bases, leaving 18 bases between them. CDR3 length equals 15 residues. From germline, CDR1 is SGDLS and CDR2 YYNGEE. The CDR3 DNA sequence: TGTGCCAGCAGCCCAACAGGGTCCCATCGTTACGAGCAGTACTTC. Translation: CASSPTGSHRYEQYF. The variable domain in full, with the rest retrieved from reference TRBV9 and TRBJ2-7, is DSGVTQTPKHLITATGQRVTLRCSPRSGDLSVYWYQQSLDQGLQFLIQYYNGEERAKGNILERFSAQQFPDLHSELNLSSLELGDSALYFCASSPTGSHRYEQYFGPGTRLTVT.

This clonotype was counted a few times. The V gene is TRBV20-1, the J gene TRBJ2-3; 7 bases fit TRBD2. Trimming took 1 base from V and 4 from J; bases not matched to a gene: 5. The CDR3 totals 14 residues. CDR1 DFQATT and CDR2 SNEGSKA come from the germline V gene (reference sequence). For the CDR3, the DNA is TGCAGTGCTAGAGTGGGGGGGATATCAGATACGCAGTATTTT. Protein: CSARVGGISDTQYF.

This clonotype was seen a handful of times. The rearrangement joins TRBV3-1 to TRBJ2-7; tentatively, D is TRBD2 (6 bases). Germline V gene data show CDR1 as LGHDT and CDR2 as YNNKEL (reference sequence). CDR3 length: 15 residues. V was pared by 0 bases and J by 2 bases, with 11 bases between. CDR3 sequence reads: CASSQDWASAYEQYF. The CDR3 DNA follows: TGTGCCAGCAGCCAAGATTGGGCTAGCGCCTACGAGCAGTACTTC.